A single sample is the source of the 3 T cell receptor beta chains below, sequenced in a study of cytomegalovirus exposure and HLA in healthy donors (dated by TCRdb to the late 2010s). The library was obtained by the immunoSEQ multiplex PCR assay. The multiplex PCR relied on a mix of 60 forward primers for TCR Vbeta segments and 13 reverse primers for TCR Jbeta segments. The table was pulled from immuneACCESS by TCRdb, which kept in-frame rearrangements only. Such tables lose some clones; where checked, under half of the loss comes from unresolved V genes, and the rest has no known cause. The sample includes 150,000 to 200,000 clones, with 65% to 70% observed a single time. The top ten clonotypes cover around 4% of the sample. What was sequenced was PBMCs. These receptors came from a woman aged 18-29 years in good health and CMV-seropositive.

The chain joins TRBV7-2 to TRBJ2-5; the match to TRBD2 covers 10 bases. The junction had 8 bases not matched to a gene; V was cut back by 5 bases and J by 5 bases. This CDR3 has 15 amino acids. Germline lookup yields CDR1 SGHTA and CDR2 FQGNSA. The CDR3 here is CASSPQRGGLETQYF. CDR3 sequence (DNA): TGTGCCAGCAGCCCCCAGCGGGGGGGCCTTGAGACCCAGTACTTC. Together with reference TRBV7-2 and TRBJ2-5, the CDR3 gives the full variable domain: GAGVSQSPSNKVTEKGKDVELRCDPISGHTALYWYRQSLGQGLEFLIYFQGNSAPDKSGLPSDRFSAERTGGSVSTLTIQRTQQEDSAVYLCASSPQRGGLETQYFGPGTRLLVL.

The J gene is TRBJ2-7, the V gene TRBV4-1; the match to TRBD2 covers 9 bases. Germline values: CDR1 MGHRA, CDR2 YSYEKL. Trimming at V came to 1 base and at J to 1 base, leaving 8 bases not matched to a gene. The CDR3 loop spans 17 amino acids. The CDR3 DNA reads as TGCGCCAGCAGCCAAGTTCGAGGGGGACTAGCATCCTACGAGCAGTACTTC. Translation: CASSQVRGGLASYEQYF.

The chain recombines TRBV2 with TRBJ1-2; D might be TRBD1 (6 bases). The germline CDR1 and CDR2 sequences are SNHLY and FYNNEI. CDR3 length equals 13 residues. V lost 7 bases and J lost 4, with 13 bases in between. The CDR3 DNA follows: TGTGCCAGCAACATCCAGGGGTCCTATGGCTACACCTTC. Its translation is CASNIQGSYGYTF.